This record covers a single T cell receptor (beta chain). The V gene lost 5 bases and the J gene lost 0 bases, with 14 bases spanning the gap. The CDR3 spans 16 residues. In germline, CDR1 is SGHDN, CDR2 FVKESK. The entry originates in a study of shared T cell receptors in the human thymus. TCRdb's table, derived via immunoSEQ multiplex PCR, lists solely in-frame clones and lacks some. Here the sample spans approximately 660,000 clones, more than 75% being singletons. This sample was also put to use in a study of human thymus T cells. That work contributes: Resected material from corrective heart surgery provided the thymus tissue analysed. Thymic and blood repertoires showed apparently biased V and J gene usage. In unrelated individuals, thymic repertoires overlapped highly, according to related research.

The chain uses TRBV14 and TRBJ2-1; tentative D call: TRBD2 (6 bases). The specimen sequenced was thymocytes. The TCR sequence derives from a boy under three years old with a congenital heart defect. Written as DNA, the CDR3 is TGTGCCAGCAGCTGCTCGGGAGTAAACTCCTACAATGAGCAGTTCTTC. It yields the protein CASSCSGVNSYNEQFF.